This TCR beta chain came from a study of CD8+ T cells in alopecia areata. Whole-study context: Treated individuals took tofacitinib by mouth, 5 to 10 mg twice daily. Findings and caveats of the study: Unlike in mice, where it was clearer, TCR sharing across patients was less clear, possibly HLA-related.

As concerns this clone: Its antigen remains unknown.

Reverse transcribed after extraction, RNA yielded cDNA as the sequencing template. The repertoire was sequenced with immunoSEQ multiplex PCR; TCRdb's copy has only in-frame clones and lacks some. The sample records about 150,000 clones, roughly 50% being singletons. With 1 base removed from V and 4 bases from J, the gap between germline ends came to 7 bases. The CDR3 length is 13 residues. The germline CDR1 and CDR2 sequences are PRHDT and FYEKMQ (reference sequence). The chain uses TRBV13 and TRBJ1-2, with D unclear. The sample in question was CD4+ T cells sorted from blood, obtained at week 0. The sequence was obtained from a human donor with alopecia areata. The CDR3 region has the DNA TGTGCCAGCAGCTTAGACCGCATCTATGGCTACACCTTC. Translation: CASSLDRIYGYTF.